This is a list of T cell receptor beta chains from one sample in a study of OX40 agonist ivuxolimab in advanced cancers. Clones were read by immunoSEQ multiplex PCR, and TCRdb kept only the in-frame ones, dropping some. The data contain more than 11,000 clones, 77% of them singletons. Sequencing used CD4+ or CD8+ T cells sorted from blood, obtained in a trial of the OX40 agonist ivuxolimab. The receptors here all came from an adult with an advanced solid tumor such as melanoma, head and neck, liver or kidney cancer. CDR3s include the opening cysteine and the closing phenylalanine or tryptophan. The order of the fields is V gene, J gene, clone size, D gene, CDR3 protein, CDR3 DNA. The D gene is left open where the match is weak. Not all rows give a size; the values are once, few, many and, for expanded clones, a class.

v_gene: TRBV6-6
j_gene: TRBJ2-7
abundance: NA
d_gene: NA
CDR3aa: CASSYAAAYEQYF
CDR3nt: TGTGCCAGCAGTTACGCAGCCGCCTACGAGCAGTACTTC

v_gene: TRBV6-1
j_gene: TRBJ2-7
abundance: NA
d_gene: NA
CDR3aa: CASSEGYEQYF
CDR3nt: TGTGCCAGCAGTGAAGGTTACGAGCAGTACTTC

v_gene: TRBV30
j_gene: TRBJ2-3
abundance: NA
d_gene: TRBD2
CDR3aa: CAWSASGVTDTQYF
CDR3nt: TGTGCCTGGAGTGCCAGCGGGGTCACAGATACGCAGTATTTT

v_gene: TRBV11-3
j_gene: TRBJ2-3
abundance: NA
d_gene: TRBD2
CDR3aa: CASSLGLGSTDTQYF
CDR3nt: TGTGCCAGCAGCTTGGGACTAGGGAGCACAGATACGCAGTATTTT

v_gene: TRBV28
j_gene: TRBJ1-5
abundance: once
d_gene: TRBD1
CDR3aa: CATGGNQPQHF
CDR3nt: TGTGCAACAGGGGGTAATCAGCCCCAGCATTTT

v_gene: TRBV5-1
j_gene: TRBJ2-3
abundance: NA
d_gene: NA
CDR3aa: CASSLGTVASTDTQYF
CDR3nt: TGCGCCAGCAGCCTTGGGACGGTGGCTAGCACAGATACGCAGTATTTT

v_gene: TRBV11-2
j_gene: TRBJ1-2
abundance: NA
d_gene: NA
CDR3aa: CASSLDDWDRGYTF
CDR3nt: TGTGCCAGCAGCTTAGATGACTGGGATCGAGGCTACACCTTC

v_gene: TRBV28
j_gene: TRBJ1-2
abundance: NA
d_gene: NA
CDR3aa: CASSFPGDYGYTF
CDR3nt: TGTGCCAGCAGTTTTCCAGGGGACTATGGCTACACCTTC

v_gene: TRBV4-1
j_gene: TRBJ2-1
abundance: few
d_gene: NA
CDR3aa: CASSQLARHNEQFF
CDR3nt: TGCGCCAGCAGCCAATTGGCCCGCCACAATGAGCAGTTCTTC

v_gene: TRBV7-9
j_gene: TRBJ2-7
abundance: few
d_gene: NA
CDR3aa: CASSLAARSYEQYF
CDR3nt: TGTGCCAGCAGCTTAGCTGCCCGATCCTACGAGCAGTACTTC

v_gene: TRBV6-6
j_gene: TRBJ1-2
abundance: NA
d_gene: TRBD1
CDR3aa: CASAGTGLGYTF
CDR3nt: TGTGCCAGCGCAGGGACAGGCTTGGGCTACACCTTC

v_gene: TRBV5-1
j_gene: TRBJ2-5
abundance: NA
d_gene: TRBD2
CDR3aa: CASSSPGTSGRAQYF
CDR3nt: TGCGCCAGCAGCTCCCCTGGGACTAGCGGGAGGGCTCAGTACTTC

v_gene: TRBV19
j_gene: TRBJ1-1
abundance: NA
d_gene: TRBD1
CDR3aa: CASSRDRNTEAFF
CDR3nt: TGTGCCAGTAGCCGGGACAGAAACACTGAAGCTTTCTTT

v_gene: TRBV7-9
j_gene: TRBJ2-2
abundance: NA
d_gene: NA
CDR3aa: CASSSDRRSTGELFF
CDR3nt: TGTGCCAGCAGCTCCGACAGGCGGTCCACCGGGGAGCTGTTTTTT

v_gene: TRBV4-1
j_gene: TRBJ1-1
abundance: NA
d_gene: NA
CDR3aa: CASSQDKARTEAFF
CDR3nt: TGCGCCAGCAGCCAAGATAAGGCCCGGACTGAAGCTTTCTTT

v_gene: TRBV4-2
j_gene: TRBJ2-7
abundance: NA
d_gene: NA
CDR3aa: CASSQDSSTTTKEQYF
CDR3nt: TGTGCCAGCAGCCAAGATAGTAGCACAACCACTAAGGAGCAGTACTTC

v_gene: TRBV6-6
j_gene: TRBJ2-7
abundance: NA
d_gene: NA
CDR3aa: CASSLDSYEQYF
CDR3nt: TGTGCCAGCAGTTTGGACAGTTACGAGCAGTACTTC

v_gene: TRBV6-6
j_gene: TRBJ2-1
abundance: NA
d_gene: TRBD1
CDR3aa: CASSVEAGGDNEQFF
CDR3nt: TGTGCCAGCAGTGTTGAGGCAGGGGGAGACAATGAGCAGTTCTTC

v_gene: TRBV19
j_gene: TRBJ2-7
abundance: NA
d_gene: NA
CDR3aa: CASTLRHTDSYEQYF
CDR3nt: TGTGCCAGTACCCTAAGACACACCGACTCCTACGAGCAGTACTTC

v_gene: TRBV19
j_gene: TRBJ2-3
abundance: once
d_gene: NA
CDR3aa: CASSPEGGETSTDTQYF
CDR3nt: TGTGCCAGTAGTCCCGAGGGCGGGGAGACTAGCACAGATACGCAGTATTTT

v_gene: TRBV5-5
j_gene: TRBJ1-2
abundance: NA
d_gene: TRBD1
CDR3aa: CASSLGDRDSFHVGYTF
CDR3nt: TGTGCCAGCAGCTTGGGCGACAGGGATTCTTTCCACGTTGGCTACACCTTC

v_gene: TRBV28
j_gene: TRBJ1-1
abundance: few
d_gene: NA
CDR3aa: CASSPAGTEAFF
CDR3nt: TGTGCCAGCAGCCCGGCGGGCACTGAAGCTTTCTTT

v_gene: TRBV4-1
j_gene: TRBJ2-5
abundance: NA
d_gene: NA
CDR3aa: CASSQEGAPETQYF
CDR3nt: TGCGCCAGCAGCCAAGAGGGGGCCCCAGAGACCCAGTACTTC

v_gene: TRBV30
j_gene: TRBJ2-7
abundance: NA
d_gene: NA
CDR3aa: CAWSGLSYEQYF
CDR3nt: TGTGCCTGGAGTGGGCTTTCCTACGAGCAGTACTTC

v_gene: TRBV6-5
j_gene: TRBJ1-2
abundance: NA
d_gene: NA
CDR3aa: CASSYEGGRGYTF
CDR3nt: TGTGCCAGCAGTTACGAGGGGGGAAGAGGCTACACCTTC

v_gene: TRBV6-1
j_gene: TRBJ1-2
abundance: NA
d_gene: TRBD1
CDR3aa: CASRITGGWGYTF
CDR3nt: TGTGCCAGCAGAATTACAGGGGGCTGGGGCTACACCTTC

v_gene: TRBV10-3
j_gene: TRBJ2-1
abundance: NA
d_gene: TRBD2
CDR3aa: CAISEGVAGVYNEQFF
CDR3nt: TGTGCCATCAGTGAGGGGGTTGCGGGAGTGTACAATGAGCAGTTCTTC

v_gene: TRBV4-1
j_gene: TRBJ2-7
abundance: NA
d_gene: TRBD1
CDR3aa: CASSQVGTGVDEQYF
CDR3nt: TGCGCCAGCAGCCAAGTGGGGACAGGGGTAGACGAGCAGTACTTC

v_gene: TRBV10-3
j_gene: TRBJ2-5
abundance: NA
d_gene: NA
CDR3aa: CAISELRETEPRETQYF
CDR3nt: TGTGCCATCAGTGAGTTAAGAGAAACGGAACCTCGGGAGACCCAGTACTTC

v_gene: TRBV21-1
j_gene: TRBJ2-1
abundance: NA
d_gene: NA
CDR3aa: CASSPGTSGKVEQFF
CDR3nt: TGTGCCAGCTCACCCGGGACTAGCGGGAAAGTTGAGCAGTTCTTC

v_gene: TRBV6-1
j_gene: TRBJ2-5
abundance: NA
d_gene: NA
CDR3aa: CASSAPGIYLPETQYF
CDR3nt: TGTGCCAGCAGTGCACCGGGGATCTACCTCCCAGAGACCCAGTACTTC

v_gene: TRBV6-4
j_gene: TRBJ2-1
abundance: NA
d_gene: NA
CDR3aa: CASKLVDSSNNEQFF
CDR3nt: TGTGCCAGCAAATTAGTGGACAGTTCTAACAATGAGCAGTTCTTC

v_gene: TRBV30
j_gene: TRBJ2-2
abundance: NA
d_gene: NA
CDR3aa: CAWSLTDNGELFF
CDR3nt: TGTGCCTGGAGCTTGACAGATAACGGGGAGCTGTTTTTT

v_gene: TRBV2
j_gene: TRBJ2-3
abundance: NA
d_gene: NA
CDR3aa: CASSEAGYVSSTDTQYF
CDR3nt: TGTGCCAGCAGTGAAGCCGGGTACGTCTCTAGCACAGATACGCAGTATTTT

v_gene: TRBV7-2
j_gene: TRBJ1-2
abundance: NA
d_gene: NA
CDR3aa: CASSGIRDYTF
CDR3nt: TGTGCCAGCAGCGGCATCAGGGACTACACCTTC

v_gene: TRBV19
j_gene: TRBJ2-1
abundance: NA
d_gene: NA
CDR3aa: CASSMGYSSYNEQFF
CDR3nt: TGTGCCAGTAGTATGGGGTATAGCTCCTACAATGAGCAGTTCTTC

v_gene: TRBV7-6
j_gene: TRBJ2-1
abundance: NA
d_gene: NA
CDR3aa: CASSLVGRQLSSYNEQFF
CDR3nt: TGTGCCAGCAGCTTAGTGGGCCGACAGTTAAGCTCCTACAATGAGCAGTTCTTC

v_gene: TRBV27
j_gene: TRBJ2-3
abundance: NA
d_gene: TRBD2
CDR3aa: CASSLSVGRAVGTDTQYF
CDR3nt: TGTGCCAGCAGTTTATCAGTCGGGAGGGCCGTTGGGACAGATACGCAGTATTTT

v_gene: TRBV19
j_gene: TRBJ2-5
abundance: NA
d_gene: NA
CDR3aa: CASSSARDAETQYF
CDR3nt: TGTGCCAGTAGCAGCGCTCGCGATGCGGAGACCCAGTACTTC

v_gene: TRBV7-9
j_gene: TRBJ1-2
abundance: once
d_gene: NA
CDR3aa: CASSTGFSLGGYTF
CDR3nt: TGTGCCAGCAGCACGGGATTTTCCTTAGGGGGCTACACCTTC

v_gene: TRBV10-3
j_gene: TRBJ2-1
abundance: once
d_gene: TRBD2
CDR3aa: CATRGTSDREQFF
CDR3nt: TGTGCCACCCGCGGGACTAGCGACAGGGAGCAGTTCTTC

v_gene: TRBV28
j_gene: TRBJ2-1
abundance: NA
d_gene: NA
CDR3aa: CASSPAGTQPSYNEQFF
CDR3nt: TGTGCCAGCAGCCCCGCCGGGACTCAGCCCTCCTACAATGAGCAGTTCTTC